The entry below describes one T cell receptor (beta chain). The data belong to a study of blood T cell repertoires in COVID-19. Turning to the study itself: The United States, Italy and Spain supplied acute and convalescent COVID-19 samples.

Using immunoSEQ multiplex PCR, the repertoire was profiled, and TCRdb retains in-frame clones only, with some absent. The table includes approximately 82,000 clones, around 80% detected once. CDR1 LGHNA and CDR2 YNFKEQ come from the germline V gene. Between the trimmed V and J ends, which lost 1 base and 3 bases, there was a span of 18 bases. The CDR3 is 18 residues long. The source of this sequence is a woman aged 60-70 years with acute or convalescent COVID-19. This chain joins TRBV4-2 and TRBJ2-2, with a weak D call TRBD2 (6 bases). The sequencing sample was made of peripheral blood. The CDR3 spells CASSQAVGGANYTGELFF. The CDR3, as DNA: TGTGCCAGCAGCCAAGCGGTCGGCGGGGCGAATTACACCGGGGAGCTGTTTTTT.